This TCR beta chain is drawn from a study of cytomegalovirus exposure and HLA in healthy donors. Each donor's status was that of a healthy bone marrow donor. V lost 4 bases to trimming and J lost 6 bases; unmatched junction nucleotides: 5. CDR1 is MNHNY and CDR2 is SVGAGI in the germline V gene (reference sequence). CDR3 length: 16 residues. Primers for the PCR totalled 60 Vbeta and 13 Jbeta. Method: immunoSEQ multiplex PCR; TCRdb's copy keeps in-frame clones and lacks some. Among about 170,000 clones, about four fifths were seen once, and the ten largest hold under 3%. This sequence originates from a woman aged 45-65 years in good health and CMV-seronegative. V and J are TRBV6-6 and TRBJ2-5, with 16 bases lining up with TRBD2. Source material: PBMCs. The CDR3 here is CASSSGTSGGAKTQYF. The CDR3 DNA is TGTGCCAGCAGTTCCGGGACTAGCGGGGGGGCTAAGACCCAGTACTTC.